The next 3 T cell receptor beta chains were all read from a single sample in a study of T-cell reconstitution after alpha-beta-depleted transplantation in children. Using unique molecular identifiers, the investigators prepared the TCRbeta library. TCRdb independently ran MiXCR on the PCR reads; one entry per CDR3 protein. Here the sample spans about 580,000 distinct CDR3 sequences, about 23% being singletons. Sample: PBMCs, mostly from graft donor cells, taken 360 days after TCRalphabeta/CD19-depleted stem cell transplant. The receptors were gathered from a boy younger than two who had a stem cell transplant for acute myeloid leukemia, so the T cells may come from the graft donor.

With respect to this clonotype: A much larger clone lies a single base off, so this may be a read error. This rearrangement joins TRBV12-3 or TRBV12-4 to TRBJ1-5; D gene unclear. The CDR3 is 14 residues long. Trimming left V 8 bases short and J 0 bases short, with 11 bases between. The CDR3 loop is CASRVSNSNQPQHF. For the CDR3, the DNA is TGTGCCAGCCGGGTGTCTAATAGCAATCAGCCCCAGCATTTT.

This chain links TRBV7-9 with TRBJ2-3, with TRBD1 identical over 7 bases. The CDR3 extends over 16 amino acids. V lost 5 bases, J lost 2 bases, and 10 bases stayed unmatched. CDR1 is SEHNR and CDR2 is FQNEAQ in the germline V gene (reference sequence). CDR3 coding DNA: TGTGCCAGCAGCCCGCCTACCGGGACAGACACAGATACGCAGTATTTT. Its translation: CASSPPTGTDTDTQYF. The full variable domain, its missing parts supplied by reference TRBV7-9 and TRBJ2-3, is DTGVSQNPRHKITKRGQNVTFRCDPISEHNRLYWYRQTLGQGPEFLTYFQNEAQLEKSRLLSDRFSAERPKGSFSTLEIQRTEQGDSAMYLCASSPPTGTDTDTQYFGPGTRLTVL.

The chain uses TRBV6-1 and TRBJ1-2; 9 bases line up with TRBD1. V dropped 6 bases and J dropped 0; count of bases not matched to a gene: 8. Germline CDR1 and CDR2: MNHNS and SASEGT. The CDR3 is 16 residues long. The CDR3 protein is CASSRTGGPANYGYTF. The CDR3 DNA sequence: TGTGCCAGCAGCCGCACAGGGGGCCCTGCTAACTATGGCTACACCTTC.